The text below deals with one T cell receptor beta chain. Its antigen is currently unknown. PCR amplification relied on 60 Vbeta primers (plus 13 Jbeta primers). Only in-frame clones appear in the TCRdb table, and some are missing; sequencing was by immunoSEQ multiplex PCR. The sample has 81,000 or so clones; 65% to 80% are singletons. The data stem from a study of cytomegalovirus exposure and HLA in healthy donors. Study context: Across around 400 genotyped donors, around 80% landed in the Caucasian-associated ancestry cluster. Whole-study findings and limits: Rare TCR sequences predominated, though certain public TCRs were found in many donors.

V was cut by 6 bases and J by 4 bases, with 15 bases left in between. The CDR3 runs 14 residues. Germline assignment: CDR1 LNHDA and CDR2 SQIVND (reference sequence). Sequenced: PBMCs. The receptor comes from a man aged 55 to 70 in good health and CMV-seronegative. This sequence joins TRBV19 and TRBJ1-1; maybe TRBD1 (5 bases). In DNA form, the CDR3 reads TGTGCCAGTAGCACGGGGGGTACGATCACTGAAGCTTTCTTT. This translates into CASSTGGTITEAFF.